This passage covers 14 T cell receptor beta chains from one sample sequenced in a study of T cell changes during pregnancy in multiple sclerosis. Clones were read by immunoSEQ multiplex PCR, and TCRdb kept only the in-frame ones, dropping some. This sample has 40,000 to 45,000 clones; 85% to 90% occur once, and the top ten carry around 0.6%. The material was CD4+ T cells from peripheral blood mononuclear cells, obtained in the first trimester of pregnancy. The receptors shown here come from a female donor with multiple sclerosis, enrolled in a pregnancy study.

V and J are TRBV7-9 and TRBJ2-3, with no clear D. Germline values: CDR1 SEHNR, CDR2 FQNEAQ (reference sequence). V was clipped by 5 bases and J by 14 bases, with 5 bases between them. This CDR3 spans 8 amino acids. CDR3: CASSPMYF. CDR3 DNA: TGTGCCAGCAGCCCCATGTATTTT. The complete variable domain, with remaining parts taken from reference TRBV7-9 and TRBJ2-3, reads DTGVSQNPRHKITKRGQNVTFRCDPISEHNRLYWYRQTLGQGPEFLTYFQNEAQLEKSRLLSDRFSAERPKGSFSTLEIQRTEQGDSAMYLCASSPMYFGPGTRLTVL.

The rearrangement uses TRBV7-2 and TRBJ2-2, with 9 bases aligning to TRBD1. The germline gives CDR1 SGHTA, CDR2 FQGNSA. V lost 5 bases to trimming and J lost 12 bases; unmatched junction nucleotides: 4. The CDR3 covers 12 residues. CDR3 protein: CASSTYRGQLFF. CDR3 DNA sequence: TGTGCCAGCAGCACCTACAGGGGGCAGCTGTTTTTT.

In its sample, this clone was seen once. V is TRBV5-1 and J is TRBJ2-7; 7 bases are shared with TRBD1. This CDR3 has 13 residues. J lost 9 bases, V lost 4 bases, and 10 bases had no gene match. Germline assignment: CDR1 SGHRS and CDR2 YFSETQ. CDR3 nucleotides: TGCGCCAGCAGCCCGAGGACAGGAGGCTGGCAGTACTTC. It encodes CASSPRTGGWQYF.

The chain has TRBV9 and TRBJ2-1; D remains unclear. The CDR3 has 14 amino acids. Germline lookup yields CDR1 SGDLS and CDR2 YYNGEE. Trimming removed 0 bases at V and 9 bases at J, with 13 bases between. CDR3 sequence: CASSVARVNGEQFF. In nucleotides, the CDR3 is TGTGCCAGCAGCGTAGCACGGGTTAATGGTGAGCAGTTCTTC.

This clone has a handful of counts. The chain joins TRBV7-9 to TRBJ1-5; D gene uncertain. Trimming left V 6 bases short and J 0 bases short, with 6 bases between. The CDR3 is 13 amino acids. Germline CDR1 reads SEHNR; CDR2 reads FQNEAQ (reference sequence). CDR3 sequence: CASRENSNQPQHF. The CDR3 coding sequence is TGTGCCAGCAGGGAGAATAGCAATCAGCCCCAGCATTTT.

The CDR3: CASSLGQGYGYTF. The CDR3 DNA reads as TGTGCCAGCAGCTTAGGACAGGGGTATGGCTACACCTTC. The chain carries TRBV7-9 and TRBJ1-2; 8 nucleotides align to TRBD1. This CDR3 spans 13 amino acids. The germline V gene has CDR1 SEHNR and CDR2 FQNEAQ (reference sequence). Trimming removed 1 base from V and 5 bases from J; junction bases left unmatched: 0. The complete variable domain, with remaining parts taken from reference TRBV7-9 and TRBJ1-2, reads DTGVSQNPRHKITKRGQNVTFRCDPISEHNRLYWYRQTLGQGPEFLTYFQNEAQLEKSRLLSDRFSAERPKGSFSTLEIQRTEQGDSAMYLCASSLGQGYGYTFGSGTRLTVV.

The chain employs TRBV5-1 and TRBJ1-2, with D perhaps TRBD1 (5 bases). Germline-derived CDR1 and CDR2 are SGHRS and YFSETQ. The CDR3 is 15 residues long. V was shortened by 7 bases and J by 4 bases, with 20 bases between the two germline ends. Here the CDR3 DNA reads TGCGCCAGCCAGCAGAGCACAGGAGCCTCCTATGGCTACACCTTC. Its protein is CASQQSTGASYGYTF.

The sample holds a few counts of this clone. J is TRBJ1-1 and V is TRBV30, with D tentatively TRBD1 (6 bases). The CDR3 spans 18 residues. Germline CDR1 is GTSNPN and CDR2 is SVGIG (reference sequence). Trimming cost V 2 bases and J 1 base, with 23 bases left between them. CDR3 amino acids: CAWSRGGGSKRGNTEAFF. CDR3 nucleotides: TGTGCCTGGAGTCGAGGGGGGGGCTCCAAGAGGGGGAACACTGAAGCTTTCTTT.

Written as DNA, the CDR3 is TGTGCCAGCAGCAAGGACCGACAGGACCCTTACTACGAGCAGTACTTC. This translates into CASSKDRQDPYYEQYF. The V call is TRBV21-1, the J call TRBJ2-7; the tabulated D call, TRBD1, remains unverified against the DNA. TRBV21-1 is designated a pseudogene. The CDR3 is 16 residues long.

The V call is TRBV5-8, the J call TRBJ1-5; D unclear. The CDR3 has 15 residues. The V gene lost 4 bases and the J gene lost 2 bases, with 13 bases spanning the gap. Germline V CDR1 and CDR2: SGHTS, YDEGEE. The CDR3 nucleotides are TGTGCCAGCAGCCCAAACAGCTTCCGCAATCAGCCCCAGCATTTT. This gives the protein CASSPNSFRNQPQHF.

This rearrangement joins TRBV11-2 to TRBJ2-1; D ambiguous. The CDR3 totals 14 residues. The germline V gene has CDR1 SGHAT and CDR2 FQNNGV. The V and J ends lost 8 bases and 10 bases respectively, with 21 bases between them. This CDR3 reads CASCPVPRNREQFF. In DNA form, the CDR3 reads TGTGCCAGCTGCCCAGTGCCCCGCAATCGCGAGCAGTTCTTC.

The CDR3 here is CASSTGQGPLGGYTF. The DNA for the CDR3 is TGTGCCAGCAGCACAGGACAGGGCCCTCTAGGGGGCTACACCTTC. The rearrangement links TRBV7-9 to TRBJ1-2; TRBD1 matches 8 bases. CDR1 and CDR2 from the germline V gene are SEHNR and FQNEAQ (reference sequence). The CDR3 runs to 15 residues. J lost 8 bases, V lost 5 bases, and 13 bases had no gene match.

The chain uses TRBV18 and TRBJ2-5; the D gene is possibly TRBD2 (5 bases). V lost 3 bases, J lost 9 bases, and 17 bases lay in between. The CDR3 length is 14 residues. Per germline, CDR1 KGHSH and CDR2 LQKENI. The CDR3 DNA reads TGTGCCAGCTCACCGGTTCTAGGGAATAGCGCCCAGTACTTC. Protein product: CASSPVLGNSAQYF. Looking up the rest from reference TRBV18 and TRBJ2-5 gives the full variable domain: NAGVMQNPRHLVRRRGQEARLRCSPMKGHSHVYWYRQLPEEGLKFMVYLQKENIIDESGMPKERFSAEFPKEGPSILRIQQVVRGDSAAYFCASSPVLGNSAQYFGPGTRLLVL.

This chain uses TRBV19 with TRBJ1-1; D might be TRBD1 (5 bases). Germline V lookup: CDR1 LNHDA, CDR2 SQIVND (reference sequence). There are 14 residues in the CDR3. Trimming shortened V by 7 bases and J by 11 bases, and 23 bases separated the two germline ends. Here the CDR3 DNA reads TGTGCCAGTACCTTCCAAGGGCAGTCAGGGATCGCTTTCTTT. This encodes CASTFQGQSGIAFF.